The source of this T cell receptor (beta chain) is a study of blood T cell repertoires in COVID-19 (dated by TCRdb to the early 2020s). About the full investigation: Samples covering the acute and convalescent phases of COVID-19 were provided by collaborators in the United States, Italy and Spain. A de-identified subject ID, COVID-19 status, age in years and sex were almost always included in the sample metadata. The dataset comprised deeply sampled blood TCRbeta repertoires from subjects exposed to, actively infected with, or recovered from COVID-19. The repertoires were released in a freely available public database intended as a resource for research on the immune response to SARS-CoV-2. Samples came from the ongoing ImmuneRACE study (first 160 participants) plus 1,254 subjects from 6 global collaborators. The material from the prospective study consisted of cDNA or gDNA derived from T cells, B-cell-depleted T cells, or PBMCs. Where available, HLA class I and class II types were taken from metadata supplied by the sample provider and were not determined by assay-based typing.

Comments on this clone: Its antigen is unknown. Nothing much larger sits one base from this clone, and base qualities are not available.

The germline V gene (reference sequence) specifies SEHNR as CDR1 and FQNEAQ as CDR2. V was cut back by 4 bases and J by 6 bases, leaving a gap of 16 bases between them. The CDR3 starts with the cysteine, ends with the phenylalanine, and has 15 residues. Only the CDR3 DNA is retained, 45 bases long and in frame from the first base. TCRbeta CDR3 regions were amplified from genomic DNA by means of the immunoSEQ Assay, a bias-controlled multiplex PCR. Per the original workflow: Within the assay, amplification of reference gene primers was used to estimate how many nucleated cells each sample contained. Sequence reads were collapsed and filtered to measure the absolute abundance of every unique TCRbeta CDR3 rearrangement. For each sample, productive Simpson clonality was calculated as the square root of Simpson's diversity index across productive rearrangements. TCRdb holds this immuneACCESS table with in-frame rearrangements only. Some clones are missing; in checked studies, unresolved V genes explain under half, and the rest has no known cause. Clone size and the V and J calls come from that table; the DNA yielded D and trimming. The table for this sample lists approximately 110,000 clones; about 76% of them were counted only once. Roughly a fifth of the sample rests with the top ten.

The collaborating institutions used their own protocols to collect whole blood in K2EDTA tubes. For TCRbeta analysis, collaborator samples were shipped as frozen whole blood, as isolated PBMCs, or as DNA extracted from either sample type. Overall results and qualifications from the work: How much clinical and demographic metadata was included differed by source and by participant, and the metadata was provided uncurated.

The chain is assembled from TRBV7-9 and TRBJ2-1; the D gene remains uncertain. The origin of this receptor is a woman aged 70-85 years with acute or convalescent COVID-19. The source material was peripheral blood. The CDR3 here reads CASSSLGAAANEQFF. The DNA is as follows: TGTGCCAGCAGCTCTCTAGGTGCCGCCGCCAATGAGCAGTTCTTC.